Below are 14 T cell receptor beta chains sequenced from a single sample in a study of T-cell memory formation after mild COVID-19. Each CDR3 protein gets one entry after TCRdb re-called the 5' RACE reads with MiXCR. The data show some 150,000 distinct CDR3 sequences, about 6.1% seen once. The sequenced material came from PBMCs or a T cell subset sorted from them (not recorded which). Receptors were obtained from an adult woman who had mild COVID-19 (a few samples of this study predate the infection). Cell type and time point are not known.

This chain uses TRBV24-1 with TRBJ1-2; D call uncertain. V lost 1 base and J 8 bases, leaving 7 bases between the germline ends. The CDR3 extends over 12 amino acids. CDR1 and CDR2 (germline): KGHDR, SFDVKD. CDR3: CATSDFMDGYTF. The CDR3 bases are TGTGCCACCAGTGATTTCATGGACGGCTACACCTTC.

This clonotype came up a few times. This chain connects TRBV23-1 to TRBJ2-6; TRBD1 matches at 12 bases. Being an ORF, TRBV23-1 has a function that is uncertain. The V and J ends lost 2 bases and 4 bases, in that order; junction bases with no gene match: 6. The CDR3 consists of 18 residues. The CDR3 region has the DNA TGCGCCAGCAGTCAAAGGGGACAGGGGGCGGTAGGGGCCAACGTCCTGACTTTC. This translates into CASSQRGQGAVGANVLTF.

This clonotype came up many times. Its ends do not fully match the called genes, so a read error is possible. This sequence joins TRBV7-7 and TRBJ2-3; D is ambiguous. The CDR3 consists of 15 residues. Germline V gene data show CDR1 as SSHAT and CDR2 as FNYEAQ (reference sequence). CDR3 amino acids: CASSLVGGSTDTQYF. DNA for the CDR3: TGTGCTAGCAGCTTAGTAGGTGGCAGCACAGATACGCAGTATTTT.

This clonotype was seen ten or more times. J is TRBJ2-7 and V is TRBV7-2; 8 bases agree with TRBD2. CDR1 and CDR2 (germline): SGHTA, FQGNSA. The CDR3 has 16 amino acids. After removal of 2 bases from V and 2 bases from J, the junction contained 8 bases not matched to a gene. Written as DNA, the CDR3 is TGTGCCAGCAGCTTAACGCGGGTAGCGGGGACCTACGAGCAGTACTTC. As protein: CASSLTRVAGTYEQYF.

This clonotype was seen at least ten times. The chain recombines TRBV20-1 with TRBJ2-7; possibly TRBD1 for D (6 bases). The V gene's germline CDR1 is DFQATT and CDR2 SNEGSKA (reference sequence). This CDR3 has 15 residues. V was trimmed by 6 bases and J by 3 bases, leaving 21 bases between them. CDR3 DNA: TGCAGTGCCCCCCAAAGGGGGACGCGCGGCTACGAGCAGTACTTC. Translation gives CSAPQRGTRGYEQYF.

Many counts were recorded for this clonotype. V usage is TRBV7-8 and J usage is TRBJ2-1; 12 positions match TRBD2. Looked up from germline, CDR1 is SGHVS and CDR2 is FQNEAQ. V was pared by 1 base and J by 7 bases, with 2 bases of the junction left unmatched. This CDR3 is 15 amino acids long. CDR3 nucleotides: TGTGCCAGCAGCTTAGAACTAGCGGGAGGTAATGAGCAGTTCTTC. Protein sequence: CASSLELAGGNEQFF.

This clonotype was counted a few times. The chain employs TRBV6-5 and TRBJ2-3; weak D call: TRBD2 (7 bases). The CDR3 is 16 amino acids. Trimming removed 6 bases at V and 0 bases at J, with 16 bases between. CDR1 and CDR2 from the germline V gene are MNHEY and SVGAGI. In DNA, the CDR3 is TGTGCCAGCAGGGGGGGGACATTTGCTAGCACAGATACGCAGTATTTT. Amino acid sequence: CASRGGTFASTDTQYF.

This clonotype was counted at least ten times. The rearrangement links TRBV6-2 or TRBV6-3 to TRBJ2-3, with 7 nucleotides matching TRBD2. J was trimmed by 1 base and V by 6 bases; bases with no gene match: 10. The length of the CDR3 is 16 residues. Germline-derived CDR1 and CDR2 are MNHEY and SVGEGT. This CDR3 is CASRASGAFGTDTQYF. CDR3 sequence (DNA): TGTGCCAGCAGGGCCAGCGGGGCTTTTGGCACAGATACGCAGTATTTT.

Only a few counts were recorded for this clonotype. The chain links TRBV2 to TRBJ1-1; D uncertain. The CDR3 covers 10 residues. Germline CDR1 and CDR2: SNHLY and FYNNEI. The V end was cut by 7 bases, the J end by 9 bases, with 9 bases between. Here the CDR3 reads CASTLNKAFF. CDR3 bases: TGTGCCAGCACCCTCAATAAAGCTTTCTTT.

CDR3 in amino acids: CASSLTSSETQYF. The CDR3 DNA sequence: TGTGCCAGCAGCTTGACTAGCTCGGAGACCCAGTACTTC. The rearrangement uses TRBV5-4 and TRBJ2-5; TRBD2 is a possible D gene (6 bases). The CDR3 is made up of 13 amino acids. With 1 base removed from V and 5 bases from J, the gap between germline ends came to 9 bases. Germline V gene lookup returns CDR1 SGHNT and CDR2 YYREEE (reference sequence).

As to this clonotype: A junction end diverges from the germline sequence, so it may reflect a read error. The chain couples TRBV6-4 to TRBJ2-5; TRBD2 aligns across 10 bases. The CDR3 is 15 amino acids. Looked up from germline, CDR1 is MRHNA and CDR2 is SNTAGT. The CDR3 coding sequence is TGTGCCAGCAGTCCGGGACTAGCGCCGAGAGAGGCCCAGTACTTC. Translation: CASSPGLAPREAQYF.

This clonotype was seen just once. The chain recombines TRBV7-6 with TRBJ2-1, with 9 bases identical to TRBD2. The CDR3 contains 15 residues. V lost 2 bases, J lost 4 bases, and 3 bases stayed unmatched. CDR1 is SGHVS and CDR2 is FNYEAQ in the germline V gene. Written as DNA, the CDR3 is TGTGCCAGCAGCTTACCTAGCGGGATGTACAATGAGCAGTTCTTC. Amino acids: CASSLPSGMYNEQFF.

The chain joins TRBV7-8 to TRBJ1-6; D might be TRBD1 (5 bases). V lost 0 bases, J lost 7 bases, and 10 bases lay in between. Germline V gives CDR1 SGHVS, CDR2 FQNEAQ. The CDR3 runs to 15 residues. The CDR3 is CASSLAMGLNSPLHF. CDR3 DNA sequence: TGTGCCAGCAGCTTAGCTATGGGGCTCAATTCACCCCTCCACTTT.

In its sample, this clonotype was seen many times. The chain joins TRBV29-1 to TRBJ1-2; D uncertain. Germline CDR1 SQVTM, CDR2 ANQGSEA. Between the trimmed V and J ends, which lost 2 bases and 3 bases, there was a span of 13 bases. The CDR3 has 14 amino acids. The CDR3 bases are TGCAGCGTTGAATGGCCTACCTCTCACTATGGCTACACCTTC. Translating it yields CSVEWPTSHYGYTF.